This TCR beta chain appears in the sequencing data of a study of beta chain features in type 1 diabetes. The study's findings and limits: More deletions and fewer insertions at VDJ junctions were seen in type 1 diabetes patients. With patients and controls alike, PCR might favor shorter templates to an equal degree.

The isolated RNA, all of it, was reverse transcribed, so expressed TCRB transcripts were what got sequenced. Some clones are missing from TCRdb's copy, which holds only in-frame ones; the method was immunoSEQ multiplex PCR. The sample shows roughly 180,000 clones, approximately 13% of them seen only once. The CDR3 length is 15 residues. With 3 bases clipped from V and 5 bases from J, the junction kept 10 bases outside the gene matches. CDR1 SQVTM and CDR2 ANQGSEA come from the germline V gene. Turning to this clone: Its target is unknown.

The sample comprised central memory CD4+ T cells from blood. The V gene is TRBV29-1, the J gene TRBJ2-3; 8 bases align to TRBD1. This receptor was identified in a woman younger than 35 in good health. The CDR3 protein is CSVDPTGGKGDTQYF. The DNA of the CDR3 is TGCAGCGTTGACCCAACAGGGGGAAAGGGAGATACGCAGTATTTT.